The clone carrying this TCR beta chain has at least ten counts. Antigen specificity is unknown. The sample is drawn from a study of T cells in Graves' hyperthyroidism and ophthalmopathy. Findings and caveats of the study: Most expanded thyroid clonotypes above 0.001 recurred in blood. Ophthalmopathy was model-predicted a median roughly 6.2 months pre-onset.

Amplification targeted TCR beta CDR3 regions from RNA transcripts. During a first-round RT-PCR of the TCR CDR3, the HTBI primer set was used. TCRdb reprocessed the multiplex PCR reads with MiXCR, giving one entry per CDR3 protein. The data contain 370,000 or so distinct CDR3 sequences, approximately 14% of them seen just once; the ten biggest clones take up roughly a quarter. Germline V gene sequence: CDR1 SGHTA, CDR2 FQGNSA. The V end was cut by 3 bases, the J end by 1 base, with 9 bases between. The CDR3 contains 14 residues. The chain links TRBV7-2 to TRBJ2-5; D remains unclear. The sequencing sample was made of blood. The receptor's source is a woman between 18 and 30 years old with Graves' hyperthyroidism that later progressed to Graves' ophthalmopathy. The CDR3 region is CASSFQVPQETQYF. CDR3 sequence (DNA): TGTGCCAGCAGCTTCCAGGTACCCCAAGAGACCCAGTACTTC. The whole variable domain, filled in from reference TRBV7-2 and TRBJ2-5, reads GAGVSQSPSNKVTEKGKDVELRCDPISGHTALYWYRQSLGQGLEFLIYFQGNSAPDKSGLPSDRFSAERTGGSVSTLTIQRTQQEDSAVYLCASSFQVPQETQYFGPGTRLLVL.